This entry lists 4 T cell receptor beta chains sequenced from one sample in a study of Ad26.COV2.S vaccination and SARS-CoV-2 variants. TCRdb's table, derived via immunoSEQ multiplex PCR, lists solely in-frame clones and lacks some. The sample has around 450,000 clones, roughly 89% seen once. Treatment defined: around 19 received Ad26.COV2.S at low or high dose, single or two shots; 5 received placebo; per-sample allocation not given. Collection of the samples took place on day 63 after the first injection of vaccine or placebo. The sample here was peripheral blood, taken in a trial of Ad26.COV2.S vaccine versus placebo. These receptor sequences come from a person aged 18-65 years who received the Ad26.COV2.S COVID-19 vaccine or a placebo.

As to this clone: This CDR3 is also generated by other DNA sequences in the sample. This chain uses TRBV27 with TRBJ1-1, with D unclear. The CDR3 loop spans 13 amino acids. Germline V gene sequence: CDR1 MNHEY, CDR2 SMNVEV (reference sequence). V lost 3 bases and J lost 1, with 6 bases in between. The CDR3 bases are TGTGCCAGCAGTTTCGGAGCGAACACTGAAGCTTTCTTT. This translates into CASSFGANTEAFF.

J is TRBJ2-1 and V is TRBV5-1; 9 bases match TRBD1. The junction had 5 bases not matched to a gene; V was cut back by 4 bases and J by 6 bases. The CDR3 spans 14 residues. CDR1 SGHRS and CDR2 YFSETQ come from the germline V gene. CDR3 amino acids: CASSQDRGGNEQFF. In nucleotides, the CDR3 is TGCGCCAGCAGCCAGGACAGGGGTGGCAATGAGCAGTTCTTC.

The chain uses TRBV5-1 and TRBJ2-5; 10 bases are a match to TRBD1. V lost 4 bases and J lost 5; bases outside the gene matches: 17. This CDR3 spans 18 amino acids. Germline lookup yields CDR1 SGHRS and CDR2 YFSETQ. In DNA, the CDR3 is TGCGCCAGCAGCAACCGGGACAGGGGCTCATACATGGGGGAGACCCAGTACTTC. It is translated as CASSNRDRGSYMGETQYF.

This sequence joins TRBV20-1 and TRBJ2-7; D remains unclear. Germline V CDR1 and CDR2: DFQATT, SNEGSKA (reference sequence). This CDR3 comprises 11 residues. V was clipped by 7 bases and J by 4 bases, with 11 bases between them. CDR3 amino acids: CSVRIQYEQYF. CDR3 nucleotides: TGCAGTGTTAGGATACAGTACGAGCAGTACTTC.